These 25 T cell receptor beta chains originate from one sample sequenced in a study of a mutant IDH1 vaccine in newly diagnosed glioma. Described time point: baseline, week 1 (first vaccination visit). Sample treatment: pre-vaccination baseline after standard-of-care therapy. Data came from immunoSEQ multiplex PCR; TCRdb stores just in-frame clones and leaves some out. The sample lists roughly 86,000 clones, over 75% occurring once. The material sequenced was PBMCs, taken from a glioma patient treated with radiotherapy, temozolomide or both. The receptors originated from a man aged 40-49 years with glioma.

The chain recombines TRBV5-4 with TRBJ1-1; tentative D call: TRBD1 (6 bases). The V end was cut by 2 bases, the J end by 11 bases, with 16 bases between. Germline lookup yields CDR1 SGHNT and CDR2 YYREEE (reference sequence). CDR3 length equals 13 residues. CDR3 sequence: CASSFEGGTGAFF. CDR3 coding DNA: TGTGCCAGCAGCTTTGAGGGGGGGACTGGGGCTTTCTTT.

The V call is TRBV5-4, the J call TRBJ2-7; a possible D gene is TRBD1 (5 bases). Deletions cut 7 bases from V and 3 bases from J, with 11 bases between. This CDR3 has 12 amino acids. Germline V gene sequence: CDR1 SGHNT, CDR2 YYREEE (reference sequence). The CDR3 sequence: CASWIQGYEQYF. The CDR3 bases are TGTGCCAGCTGGATCCAGGGCTACGAGCAGTACTTC.

The V call is TRBV18, the J call TRBJ2-7; the match to TRBD2 covers 10 bases. Germline V gene data show CDR1 as KGHSH and CDR2 as LQKENI. With 4 bases clipped from V and 0 bases from J, the junction kept 6 bases outside the gene matches. CDR3 length: 16 amino acids. The CDR3 sequence is CASSRTGTSASYEQYF. CDR3 coding DNA: TGTGCCAGCTCACGGACCGGGACTAGCGCCTCCTACGAGCAGTACTTC.

V and J are TRBV6-5 and TRBJ2-1; 12 nucleotides match TRBD2. The CDR3 contains 16 residues. The V and J ends lost 1 base and 9 bases, in that order; junction bases with no gene match: 7. CDR1 and CDR2 from the germline V gene are MNHEY and SVGAGI. In DNA form, the CDR3 reads TGTGCCAGCAGTTACTTACTAGCGGGAGGTTTGGGTGAGCAGTTCTTC. This gives the protein CASSYLLAGGLGEQFF.

The count of this clone is one. The chain carries TRBV7-2 and TRBJ2-2; D is unresolved. Germline V gives CDR1 SGHTA, CDR2 FQGNSA. With 5 bases removed from V and 2 bases from J, the gap between germline ends came to 15 bases. This CDR3 contains 16 residues. The CDR3 DNA reads TGTGCCAGCAGCCCCAGGTGGCAGGCCAACACCGGGGAGCTGTTTTTT. It encodes CASSPRWQANTGELFF.

V gene TRBV11-1 combines with J gene TRBJ2-7, with TRBD1 identical over 7 bases. Germline assignment: CDR1 SGHAT and CDR2 FQDESV (reference sequence). This CDR3 is built from 14 residues. V lost 5 bases to trimming and J lost 2 bases; unmatched junction nucleotides: 6. This CDR3 reads CASSLDRVAYEQYF. In DNA form, the CDR3 reads TGTGCCAGCAGCCTTGACAGGGTTGCCTACGAGCAGTACTTC.

The J gene is TRBJ2-7, the V gene TRBV10-3, with D perhaps TRBD2 (6 bases). The CDR3 totals 14 residues. CDR1 is ENHRY, CDR2 SYGVKD, per germline. The V end lost 8 bases, the J end lost 5 bases, and 19 bases lay between the germline ends. CDR3 in DNA: TGTGCCATCGTTGGGGAAGGTAGCGGCAACGAGCAGTACTTC. Its protein product is CAIVGEGSGNEQYF.

The V and J genes are TRBV19 and TRBJ2-7; D possibly matches TRBD1 or TRBD2 (5 bases each). V was trimmed by 5 bases and J by 0 bases, leaving 14 bases between them. The germline gives CDR1 LNHDA, CDR2 SQIVND (reference sequence). This CDR3 has 15 residues. DNA for the CDR3: TGTGCCAGTAGTCGACTCCGGGACGGCTCCTACGAGCAGTACTTC. It specifies CASSRLRDGSYEQYF. The full variable domain, rest sourced from reference TRBV19 and TRBJ2-7, is DGGITQSPKYLFRKEGQNVTLSCEQNLNHDAMYWYRQDPGQGLRLIYYSQIVNDFQKGDIAEGYSVSREKKESFPLTVTSAQKNPTAFYLCASSRLRDGSYEQYFGPGTRLTVT.

This rearrangement joins TRBV6-5 to TRBJ1-1, with 9 bases lining up with TRBD1. V shed 4 bases, J shed 5 bases, and the junction held 11 bases outside the gene matches. From germline, CDR1 is MNHEY and CDR2 SVGAGI. This CDR3 contains 16 residues. CDR3 sequence: CASSSKIQGAWTEAFF. In DNA, the CDR3 is TGTGCCAGCAGTTCAAAGATACAGGGGGCTTGGACTGAAGCTTTCTTT.

The CDR3 DNA follows: TGTGCCACCCCGACAGGGGGTGCAGATACGCAGTATTTT. Protein: CATPTGGADTQYF. The chain is built from TRBV7-2 and TRBJ2-3; 9 positions match TRBD1. This CDR3 comprises 13 residues. Germline values: CDR1 SGHTA, CDR2 FQGNSA. V lost 10 bases and J lost 4; bases outside the gene matches: 6.

The gene calls are TRBV28 and TRBJ2-5, with a weak D call TRBD1 (6 bases). V dropped 4 bases and J dropped 1 base, with 7 bases sitting between them. Germline-derived CDR1 and CDR2 are MDHEN and SYDVKM. This CDR3 has 13 amino acids. CDR3 sequence: CASSSGVQETQYF. DNA for the CDR3: TGTGCCAGCAGTTCAGGGGTCCAAGAGACCCAGTACTTC.

This chain joins TRBV27 and TRBJ2-3, with 9 bases identical to TRBD2. CDR1 is MNHEY, CDR2 SMNVEV, per germline (reference sequence). The CDR3 covers 15 residues. Germline trimming cut 5 bases from V and 5 bases from J; bases unmatched to any gene: 8. CDR3 protein: CASSLSGSAGDTQYF. The CDR3 DNA is TGTGCCAGCAGTCTTAGCGGGAGTGCTGGAGATACGCAGTATTTT.

The chain joins TRBV7-8 to TRBJ2-5; 15 bases fit TRBD2. Germline V gene data show CDR1 as SGHVS and CDR2 as FQNEAQ. The CDR3 runs 16 residues. J gave up 3 bases and V 4 bases, and 3 bases lay outside the gene matches. The CDR3: CASSWGTSGRKETQYF. The CDR3 DNA sequence: TGTGCCAGCAGCTGGGGGACTAGCGGGAGGAAAGAGACCCAGTACTTC.

This chain joins TRBV6-1 and TRBJ2-7, with TRBD1 matching over 10 bases. The CDR3 covers 14 residues. The V gene end was trimmed by 5 bases and the J gene end by 3 bases; junction bases not matched to a gene: 4. Germline V lookup: CDR1 MNHNS, CDR2 SASEGT. The CDR3 coding sequence is TGTGCCAGCAGTACGGGGGACAGGGGCTACGAGCAGTACTTC. Translating it yields CASSTGDRGYEQYF.

This sequence joins TRBV5-6 and TRBJ2-7; a weak D match, TRBD2 (6 bases). This CDR3 is 14 amino acids long. Per germline, CDR1 SGHDT and CDR2 YYEEEE. Trimming removed 5 bases from V and 0 bases from J, with 12 bases in between. Here the CDR3 reads CASSHGTFSYEQYF. CDR3 DNA sequence: TGTGCCAGCAGTCATGGGACTTTCTCCTACGAGCAGTACTTC.

The rearrangement links TRBV7-2 to TRBJ2-7, with a possible D match to TRBD1 (6 bases). CDR1 is SGHTA and CDR2 is FQGNSA in the germline V gene. This CDR3 spans 16 amino acids. V was shortened by 5 bases and J by 1 base, with 18 bases between the two germline ends. This CDR3 reads CASSPLGTKASYEQYF. The CDR3 DNA sequence: TGTGCCAGCAGCCCCCTCGGGACAAAAGCTTCCTACGAGCAGTACTTC.

This clone was found many times. The chain is built from TRBV19 and TRBJ2-1, with 9 bases that match TRBD1. Unmatched junction bases numbered 3, after V lost 5 bases and J lost 1 base. Germline V gene lookup returns CDR1 LNHDA and CDR2 SQIVND (reference sequence). CDR3 length equals 15 residues. The CDR3 DNA is TGTGCCAGTAGTCCGGGACAGGGATCCTACAATGAGCAGTTCTTC. The encoded protein is CASSPGQGSYNEQFF.

This clone was found a few times. This chain links TRBV18 with TRBJ2-7, with 9 positions matching TRBD1. Unmatched junction bases numbered 11, after V lost 5 bases and J lost 9 bases. Germline loops: CDR1 KGHSH, CDR2 LQKENI. The CDR3 runs 14 residues. Written as DNA, the CDR3 is TGTGCCAGCTCAAGCGGGACAGGGAGGAATGGGCAGTACTTC. Amino acids: CASSSGTGRNGQYF.

The rearrangement uses TRBV7-8 and TRBJ1-2; D is undetermined. CDR1 SGHVS and CDR2 FQNEAQ come from the germline V gene. This CDR3 is built from 14 residues. The germline V and J ends were trimmed by 1 base and 1 base, with 7 bases remaining between them. For the CDR3, the DNA is TGTGCCAGCAGCTTAGTGTTGAGTAACTATGGCTACACCTTC. This sequence encodes CASSLVLSNYGYTF. Together with reference TRBV7-8 and TRBJ1-2, the CDR3 gives the full variable domain: GAGVSQSPRYKVAKRGQDVALRCDPISGHVSLFWYQQALGQGPEFLTYFQNEAQLDKSGLPSDRFFAERPEGSVSTLKIQRTQQEDSAVYLCASSLVLSNYGYTFGSGTRLTVV.

The chain recombines TRBV13 with TRBJ2-2; 7 bases line up with TRBD2. The J segment lost 2 bases and the V segment lost 5 bases, leaving 8 bases of the junction unmatched. The CDR3 spans 16 residues. Germline V CDR1 and CDR2: PRHDT, FYEKMQ (reference sequence). CDR3 DNA: TGTGCCAGCAGCCCCGGGGAGGGCCCCAACACCGGGGAGCTGTTTTTT. Amino acid sequence: CASSPGEGPNTGELFF.

The V and J genes are TRBV4-1 and TRBJ1-2; no definite D call. CDR1 is MGHRA and CDR2 is YSYEKL in the germline V gene. The CDR3 is 17 residues long. With 5 bases removed from V and 0 bases from J, the gap between germline ends came to 19 bases. In DNA form, the CDR3 reads TGCGCCAGCAGCGAAAGATCCGATACTCTAACTAACTATGGCTACACCTTC. As protein: CASSERSDTLTNYGYTF.

The V gene is TRBV10-1, the J gene TRBJ2-7, with TRBD2 matching over 8 bases. There are 18 residues in the CDR3. Germline assignment: CDR1 WNHNN and CDR2 SYGVQD (reference sequence). Germline trimming cut 5 bases from V and 5 bases from J; bases unmatched to any gene: 20. For the CDR3, the DNA is TGCGCCAGCAGTTCACCTCCCACGCCACGACGGGGGGGGGACGAGCAGTACTTC. It encodes CASSSPPTPRRGGDEQYF.

V gene TRBV7-8 combines with J gene TRBJ1-2; no clear D gene. This CDR3 is built from 13 residues. Germline V gene sequence: CDR1 SGHVS, CDR2 FQNEAQ. V was clipped by 5 bases and J by 5 bases, with 12 bases between them. CDR3 amino acids: CASSPALGYGYTF. CDR3 DNA sequence: TGTGCCAGCAGCCCGGCCCTAGGGTATGGCTACACCTTC.

This rearrangement joins TRBV27 to TRBJ1-2; 10 bases align to TRBD1. The J segment lost 4 bases and the V segment lost 6 bases, leaving 8 bases of the junction unmatched. This CDR3 has 15 residues. Germline-derived CDR1 and CDR2 are MNHEY and SMNVEV (reference sequence). As DNA, the CDR3 is TGTGCCAGCAGCCAACGACAGGGGGCGATCTATGGCTACACCTTC. Translating gives CASSQRQGAIYGYTF.

The chain links TRBV6-4 to TRBJ1-5; D unresolved. The ends were cut back, 10 bases at V and 4 bases at J, with 14 bases in the middle. Germline-derived CDR1 and CDR2 are MRHNA and SNTAGT. This CDR3 spans 13 amino acids. The CDR3 bases are TGTGCCACTCAGGACGGCCCAAATCAGCCCCAGCATTTT. Translated: CATQDGPNQPQHF.